This T cell receptor (beta chain) was profiled in a study of cytomegalovirus exposure and HLA in healthy donors (dated by TCRdb to the late 2010s). About the study as a whole: According to an earlier analysis of 587 of the donors, 200 million or so T cells yielded 120 million or so unique TCR beta sequences and about 300 Gb of sequence data. An early release covering about 600 HLA-typed donors comprised around 300 gigabases of sequencing data and about 90 million unique TCR sequences. Of the approximately 400 genotyped donors, more than 75% were placed in the genetic ancestry cluster associated with self-reported Caucasian donors. The study was designed to test whether signatures of past pathogen exposure could be identified by cataloging public T cell receptors. The study used immunosequencing to profile the T cell repertoires of several hundred subjects and linked those repertoires to cytomegalovirus serostatus. Along with the approximately 650-subject first cohort, a separate validation cohort of over 90 different subjects was used. The study combined high-throughput TCR immunosequencing, statistical association of individual TCRs with disease status, and machine learning to predict cytomegalovirus infection status. A later analysis re-examined previously published TCR beta repertoires from 500 to 700 donors and added high-resolution HLA genotyping to investigate patterns of TCR occurrence. The later analysis used no new phenotypic data to find candidate immune exposures, relying instead on TCR beta sequences and their occurrence across donors. In an earlier analysis of around 540 of the donors, high-throughput TCR beta sequencing was used to judge whether each TCR beta V gene segment behaved as functional or pseudogenic. Donor age, sex, ethnicity and CMV serostatus were compiled alongside the repertoire data. In a later genetic analysis, genome-wide SNP genotypes for about 55% of the 666 donors were used, and that subset was treated as a discovery cohort. Every discovery cohort repertoire had been produced on one sequencing platform. Class I and class II HLA loci were covered by the typing at four-digit resolution. Typing coverage varied by locus: about 629-630 donors for A, B, C, DRB1 and DQB1; approximately 500 for DQA1; about 590 for DPA1; roughly 450 for DPB1. About 5 DR-DQ haplotypes were handled as single units for association and clustering, since linkage in the cohort was strong. Across approximately 400 genotyped donors of the cohort, an average of 235,054 unique TCR beta nucleotide sequences per donor were sequenced, and approximately 19% of those sequences were non-productive.

The sample holds one count of this clone. Its antigen is currently not known. The sample holds no much larger clone one base away, and base qualities are not on file. Results and caveats for the whole study, not just this receptor: Presence/absence analyses assumed roughly uniform sequencing depth across donors, an assumption that may not hold. Linkage disequilibrium might explain the correlated functional status among segregating V segments, but an unknown experimental factor could not be ruled out. A cluster of highly shared sequence variants was judged likely to be a technical artifact of the sequencing pipeline. The earlier analysis of around 600 of the donors excluded fewer than 20 rarely observed V segments, including chromosome 9 orphons, because counts were too low. Compared with the roughly 670-donor mean, donors in an Asian-associated ancestry cluster had fewer N-insertions in productive TCRs, according to a later genetic analysis. The study gave a list of 150 to 200 TCR beta chains associated with cytomegalovirus. In a later analysis, TCR association rates were found to vary across HLA loci, with the most associated TCRs seen for DRB1 alleles and the fewest for HLA-C alleles. Some IMGT-functional V segments, including TRBV6-2 and TRBV6-3, could not be told apart with the 87-base-pair reads, so those segments were excluded. A few of the identified cytomegalovirus-associated TCR beta chains were confirmed in vitro to be specific for cytomegalovirus antigens. A later analysis found that HLA-associated TCR beta chains were more clonally expanded and had lower generation probabilities than equally common non-associated chains. At a false discovery rate of 0.05, a later analysis linked roughly 17,000 TCR beta sequences to specific HLA alleles. Most TCR sequences were observed very rarely across donors, whereas some public TCRs were present in many individuals. In a later analysis, several top co-occurrence clusters were reported to appear linked to parvovirus B19, influenza, CMV and Epstein-Barr virus. The classifier was reported to diagnose cytomegalovirus status with high specificity and sensitivity in both the original cohort and the validation cohort. Broadly in line with IMGT annotations, most TCR beta V segments showed up in productive rearrangements about 90% or about 30% of the time in an earlier analysis of 587 of the donors. Immune exposure information for the cohort was limited to CMV serostatus. When HLA alleles, especially DR and DQ, strongly co-occurred, TCR associations were difficult to assign to individual alleles. In a later analysis, most CMV-associated TCR beta chains were found to appear HLA-restricted, with HLA associations seemingly driven largely by CMV exposure. A further reported finding was that TCR beta sequences accurately predicted the HLA-A and HLA-B alleles for most subjects in the first cohort. Because some donors lacked HLA typing at each locus, the association tests relied only on the typed subset. The cohort was sequenced for TCR beta chains only, and without alpha or paired-chain data the features that could be detected were limited. The authors suggested that the approach could potentially be generalized to other disease states and immunological phenotypes. V-gene and J-gene trimming of TCR beta chains was associated with a missense DCLRE1C variant in a later genetic analysis, and the association was replicated in an independent cohort.

Including cysteine and phenylalanine, the CDR3 has 14 amino acids. The DNA shown is the 42-base CDR3, in frame from base 1. The germline V gene gives CDR1 as SGDLS and CDR2 as YYNGEE. The germline V and J ends show losses of 1 base and 3 bases respectively, and no gene match explains 1 base of the junction. The cohort comprised 666 healthy bone marrow donors. At the time of sampling, all cohort members were nominally healthy, though unrecorded immune exposures were likely present. The donor was CMV seropositive and belonged to the group of more than 250 seropositive cohort members. Every donor gave a peripheral blood sample, and the peripheral blood mononuclear cells from that sample were used for TCR beta sequencing. Genomic DNA extraction from the blood cell samples was performed with the Qiagen DNeasy Blood Extraction Kit. Library prep was done by the immunoSEQ multiplex PCR assay. For the multiplex PCR, a mixture combining 60 forward primers for TCR Vbeta segments and 13 reverse primers for TCR Jbeta segments was used. The CDR3 region of rearranged TCR beta genes was amplified from genomic DNA with a multiplex PCR assay. Amplified TCR beta libraries were sequenced as 87-base-pair reads on the Illumina HiSeq System. Concerning the study's data processing: A later analysis counted about 76 million unique TCR beta chains across the 600 to 850 repertoires, and some 11 million of these chains were shared by at least two donors. To remove PCR and sequencing errors, raw reads were error-corrected and collapsed into unique sequences using a nearest-neighbor algorithm that merged closely related sequences. CDR3 sequences were aligned to IMGT reference sequences to assign V, D and J gene segments. For a sequence to be retained, a match of at least six nucleotides was required to both a V gene segment and a J gene segment. A rearrangement was called productive if the CDR3 had no stop codons and remained in frame with V and J, and every other rearrangement was called non-productive. CDR3 was defined according to IMGT convention as the region running from the second conserved V-encoded cysteine to the conserved J-encoded phenylalanine. Sequences without an unambiguous match to a single V gene segment were excluded from the earlier analysis of several hundred of the donors. In an earlier analysis of approximately 590 of the donors, V segments were called functional above 56.7% productive rearrangements and were called segregating when the between-donor standard deviation exceeded 5%. A statistical classification framework was built to diagnose cytomegalovirus status from the catalog of TCR beta chain sequences. V and J gene assignment, in a later analysis, came from comparing TCR nucleotide sequences with IMGT/GENE-DB human TR gene sequences. A later analysis assigned CDR3 sequences and most-parsimonious VDJ recombination scenarios with the TCRdist pipeline. In a later analysis, each TCR beta chain was defined by its CDR3 amino acid sequence together with its V-gene family, and reads without a unique V-gene family were excluded. A later analysis removed 500 to 650 highly shared, low-generation-probability nucleotide sequences to deal with suspected cross-contamination and a sequencing artifact. In a later analysis, a clonal expansion index was calculated for each public chain from normalized within-repertoire ranks of inferred template counts. A later analysis computed generation probabilities with a VDJ recombination model fitted to out-of-frame rearrangements, and checked the results against IGoR. Hypergeometric tests were used in a later analysis to score TCR-TCR, TCR-HLA and TCR-CMV co-occurrence, with a repertoire-size bias correction applied to the TCR pairs. In a later analysis, false discovery rates were estimated by permuting HLA or CMV assignments 20 times. A later analysis grouped co-occurring TCRs with DBSCAN, adding TCRdist sequence similarity when clustering within HLA-allele-positive subsets. Repertoires with fewer than 30,000 or more than 120,000 public chains, plus five repertoires with anomalous nucleotide sharing, were excluded from co-occurrence clustering. TCRdb provides this immuneACCESS table in a form limited to in-frame rearrangements. Some clones are lacking; in checked studies, under half of them reflect an unresolved V gene, and why the rest are absent is not known. That table supplies the V and J calls and clone size; D and trimming were determined from the DNA. Present in this sample are about 300,000 clones, 86% of which were seen just once. Of the sample, 3.5% to 4% falls within the top ten clones.

The V and J segments used are TRBV9 and TRBJ1-3, with 7 central nucleotides matching TRBD1. What was sequenced was PBMCs. This receptor was taken from a man in his forties in good health and CMV-seropositive. The nucleotides are TGTGCCAGCAGCGTAAGGACAGGTGGAAACACCATATATTTT. Translated, it gives CASSVRTGGNTIYF.